Below, 7 T cell receptor beta chains from the same sample are listed, as sequenced in a study of blood T cell repertoires in COVID-19. Profiling relied on immunoSEQ multiplex PCR, and the TCRdb table lists in-frame clones only, not all of them. The sample holds 87,000 or so clones, 88% seen once. The sample taken for sequencing was peripheral blood. Every receptor here comes from a man older than 75 with acute or convalescent COVID-19.

V is TRBV11-2 and J is TRBJ1-5; D ambiguous. This CDR3 is built from 15 residues. Trimming took 0 bases from V and 4 from J, leaving 10 bases between them. The germline gives CDR1 SGHAT, CDR2 FQNNGV. The CDR3 DNA sequence: TGTGCCAGCAGCTTAGATAGCAGTCTTAATCAGCCCCAGCATTTT. Its translation: CASSLDSSLNQPQHF.

The CDR3, as DNA: TGTGCCAGCAGCCTAGGGCCTAGCGGGAGCTATGAGCAGTTCTTC. It is translated as CASSLGPSGSYEQFF. V is TRBV7-2 and J is TRBJ2-1; TRBD2 aligns across 10 bases. The CDR3 extends over 15 amino acids. Germline V gene sequence: CDR1 SGHTA, CDR2 FQGNSA. V lost 5 bases, J lost 8 bases, and 9 bases stayed unmatched.

This clone has more than one count but fewer than ten. CDR3 amino acids: CASSQAGQGASTGELFF. CDR3 coding DNA: TGTGCCAGCAGCCAAGCTGGACAGGGGGCAAGCACCGGGGAGCTGTTTTTT. V is TRBV3-1 (or the pseudogene TRBV3-2) and J is TRBJ2-2; the match to TRBD1 covers 11 bases. Germline CDR1 and CDR2: LGHDT and YNNKEL (reference sequence). There are 17 residues in the CDR3. V shed 1 base, J shed 4 bases, and the junction held 5 bases outside the gene matches.

This rearrangement joins TRBV20-1 to TRBJ1-5; 8 positions agree with TRBD1. J was trimmed by 5 bases and V by 3 bases; bases with no gene match: 6. From germline, CDR1 is DFQATT and CDR2 SNEGSKA (reference sequence). The CDR3 spans 14 residues. The CDR3 sequence: CSASNQGADQPQHF. CDR3 nucleotide sequence: TGCAGTGCTAGTAACCAGGGGGCGGATCAGCCCCAGCATTTT.

V and J are TRBV19 and TRBJ1-1; D perhaps matches TRBD1 (6 bases). CDR3 size: 14 residues. The germline V gene encodes CDR1 LNHDA and CDR2 SQIVND (reference sequence). The ends were cut back, 9 bases at V and 1 base at J, with 15 bases in the middle. CDR3 nucleotides: TGTGCCAGCCGGGGGGGGCCACCGAACACTGAAGCTTTCTTT. This sequence encodes CASRGGPPNTEAFF.

The CDR3 nucleotides read TGTGCCAGCGGCCGAGGGGCCTCCTACAATGAGCAGTTCTTC. Translated: CASGRGASYNEQFF. V usage is TRBV7-8 and J usage is TRBJ2-1; D may correspond to TRBD1 or TRBD2 (5 bases each). The V end was cut by 8 bases, the J end by 0 bases, with 11 bases between. Germline V CDR1 and CDR2: SGHVS, FQNEAQ. This CDR3 has 14 amino acids.

The chain is built from TRBV19 and TRBJ1-6; 7 positions match TRBD1. The CDR3 is 15 residues long. CDR1 LNHDA and CDR2 SQIVND come from the germline V gene (reference sequence). The J segment lost 5 bases and the V segment lost 6 bases, leaving 7 bases of the junction unmatched. CDR3 in DNA: TGTGCCAGTAGATCCGACAGGGTGGATAATTCACCCCTCCACTTT. It codes for CASRSDRVDNSPLHF. Supplemented by reference TRBV19 and TRBJ1-6, the full variable domain reads DGGITQSPKYLFRKEGQNVTLSCEQNLNHDAMYWYRQDPGQGLRLIYYSQIVNDFQKGDIAEGYSVSREKKESFPLTVTSAQKNPTAFYLCASRSDRVDNSPLHFGNGTRLTVT.